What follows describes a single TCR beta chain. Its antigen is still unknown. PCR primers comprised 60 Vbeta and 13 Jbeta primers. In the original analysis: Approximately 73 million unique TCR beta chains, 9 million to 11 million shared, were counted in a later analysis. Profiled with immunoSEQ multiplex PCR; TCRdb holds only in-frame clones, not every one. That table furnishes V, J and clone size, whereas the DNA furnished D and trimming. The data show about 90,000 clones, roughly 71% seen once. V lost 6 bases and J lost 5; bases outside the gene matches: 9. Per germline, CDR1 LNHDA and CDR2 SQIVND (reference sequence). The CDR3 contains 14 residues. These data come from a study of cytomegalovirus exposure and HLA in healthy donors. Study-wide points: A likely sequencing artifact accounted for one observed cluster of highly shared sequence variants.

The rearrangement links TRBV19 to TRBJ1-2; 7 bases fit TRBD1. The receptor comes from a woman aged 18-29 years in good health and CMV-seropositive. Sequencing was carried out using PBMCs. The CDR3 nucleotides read TGTGCCAGTAGCGCTAAGGGGGCAGGGTATGGCTACACCTTC. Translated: CASSAKGAGYGYTF.